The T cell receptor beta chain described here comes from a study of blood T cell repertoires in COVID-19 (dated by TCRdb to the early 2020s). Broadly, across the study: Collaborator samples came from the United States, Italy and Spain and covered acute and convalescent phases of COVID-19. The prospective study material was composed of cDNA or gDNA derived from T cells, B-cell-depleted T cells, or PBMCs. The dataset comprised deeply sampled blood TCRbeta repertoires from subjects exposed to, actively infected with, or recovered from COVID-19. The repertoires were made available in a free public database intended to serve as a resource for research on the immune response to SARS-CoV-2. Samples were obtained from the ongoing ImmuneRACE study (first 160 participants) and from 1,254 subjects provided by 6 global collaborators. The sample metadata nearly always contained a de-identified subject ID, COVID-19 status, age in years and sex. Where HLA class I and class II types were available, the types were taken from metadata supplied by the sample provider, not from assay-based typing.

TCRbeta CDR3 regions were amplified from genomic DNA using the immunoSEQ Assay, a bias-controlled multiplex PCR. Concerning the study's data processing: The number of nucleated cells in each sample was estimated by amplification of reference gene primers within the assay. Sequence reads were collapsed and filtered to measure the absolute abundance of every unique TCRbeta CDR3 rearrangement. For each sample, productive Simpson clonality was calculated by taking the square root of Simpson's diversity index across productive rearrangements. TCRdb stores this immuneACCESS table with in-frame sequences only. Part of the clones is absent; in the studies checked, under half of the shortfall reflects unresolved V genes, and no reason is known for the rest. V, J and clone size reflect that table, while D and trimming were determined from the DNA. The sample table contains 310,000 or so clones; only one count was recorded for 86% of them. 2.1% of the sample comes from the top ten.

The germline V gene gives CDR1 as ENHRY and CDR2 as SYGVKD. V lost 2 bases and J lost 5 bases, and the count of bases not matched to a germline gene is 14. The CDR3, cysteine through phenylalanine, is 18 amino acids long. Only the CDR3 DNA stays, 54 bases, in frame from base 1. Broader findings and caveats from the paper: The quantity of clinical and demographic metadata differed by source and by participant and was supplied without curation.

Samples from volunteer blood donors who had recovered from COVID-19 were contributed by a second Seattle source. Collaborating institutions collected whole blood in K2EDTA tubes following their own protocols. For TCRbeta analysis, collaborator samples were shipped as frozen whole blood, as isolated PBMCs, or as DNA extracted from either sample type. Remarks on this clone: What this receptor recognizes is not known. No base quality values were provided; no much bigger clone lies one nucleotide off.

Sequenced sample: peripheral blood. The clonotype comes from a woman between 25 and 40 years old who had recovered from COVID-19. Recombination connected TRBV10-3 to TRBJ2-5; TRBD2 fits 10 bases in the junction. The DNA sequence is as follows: TGTGCCATCAGTGAGGGCGATGTCCTAGCGGGAGTTCGGGAGACCCAGTACTTC. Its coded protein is CAISEGDVLAGVRETQYF.